These 25 T cell receptor beta chains were sequenced from one sample in a study of T cell changes during pregnancy in multiple sclerosis. This table comes from immunoSEQ multiplex PCR, and its TCRdb copy is limited to in-frame clones, with some not included. Here the sample spans around 25,000 clones, about 82% being singletons. Sequencing was performed on CD8+ T cells from peripheral blood mononuclear cells, taken in the first trimester of pregnancy. These receptor sequences come from a female donor in good health, enrolled as a control in a pregnancy study.

The rearrangement links TRBV4-2 to TRBJ2-5; 8 nucleotides align to TRBD1. The J call may be incorrect, as the DNA end agrees better with TRBJ2-7. The CDR3 loop spans 14 amino acids. The V gene's germline CDR1 is LGHNA and CDR2 YNFKEQ. This CDR3 reads CASSTDRDINEQYF. Here the CDR3 DNA reads TGTGCCAGCAGCACGGACAGGGACATCAACGAGCAGTACTTC.

The chain carries TRBV6-5 and TRBJ2-3, with 7 bases fitting TRBD1. The CDR3 consists of 16 residues. Germline assignment: CDR1 MNHEY and CDR2 SVGAGI. V was pared by 4 bases and J by 0 bases, with 7 bases of the junction left unmatched. The CDR3 region is CASSSQGGLSTDTQYF. The CDR3 DNA reads as TGTGCCAGCAGTTCCCAAGGGGGCCTTAGCACAGATACGCAGTATTTT.

The chain couples TRBV7-8 to TRBJ1-1; no definite D call. CDR3 length equals 13 residues. Looked up from germline, CDR1 is SGHVS and CDR2 is FQNEAQ. V shed 3 bases and J shed 8 bases, with 13 bases lying between them. The CDR3 DNA follows: TGTGCCAGCAGCTTTTTAAAGAGAGGGGAAGCTTTCTTT. Protein product: CASSFLKRGEAFF. The whole variable domain, filled in from reference TRBV7-8 and TRBJ1-1, reads GAGVSQSPRYKVAKRGQDVALRCDPISGHVSLFWYQQALGQGPEFLTYFQNEAQLDKSGLPSDRFFAERPEGSVSTLKIQRTQQEDSAVYLCASSFLKRGEAFFGQGTRLTVV.

The DNA of the CDR3 is TGTGCCAGCAGCGTCCCTACTCCGATTAGCACAGATACGCAGTATTTT. Its protein product is CASSVPTPISTDTQYF. The chain uses TRBV5-4 and TRBJ2-3; no firm D call. The V end lost 4 bases, the J end lost 0 bases, and 15 bases lay between the germline ends. The CDR3 totals 16 residues. CDR1 is SGHNT, CDR2 YYREEE, per germline (reference sequence).

This clone showed up just a few times. The V gene is TRBV7-9, the J gene TRBJ1-2, with a possible D match to TRBD1 (5 bases). Trimming stripped 2 bases from V and 8 bases from J, with 30 bases between. The CDR3 contains 19 residues. Germline loops: CDR1 SEHNR, CDR2 FQNEAQ (reference sequence). For the CDR3, the DNA is TGTGCCAGCAGCTTAAGTCGGGGGGGAAAGGTAAGAAGAGGGCGCGGCTACACCTTC. This sequence encodes CASSLSRGGKVRRGRGYTF.

This chain connects TRBV19 to TRBJ2-1; D gene uncertain. V lost 3 bases and J 0 bases, leaving 12 bases between the germline ends. CDR1 and CDR2 (germline): LNHDA, SQIVND (reference sequence). The CDR3 totals 16 residues. The CDR3 loop reads CASSISPPSSYNEQFF. The CDR3 bases are TGTGCCAGTAGTATCTCCCCTCCGAGCTCCTACAATGAGCAGTTCTTC.

This chain uses TRBV9 with TRBJ2-2; 7 bases line up with TRBD2. J lost 5 bases, V lost 2 bases, and 3 bases had no gene match. The germline CDR1 and CDR2 sequences are SGDLS and YYNGEE. There are 14 residues in the CDR3. DNA of the CDR3: TGTGCCAGCAGCGTCGACGGGGGGACCGGGGAGCTGTTTTTT. Amino acid sequence: CASSVDGGTGELFF. Full variable domain (outside the CDR3, taken from reference TRBV9 and TRBJ2-2): DSGVTQTPKHLITATGQRVTLRCSPRSGDLSVYWYQQSLDQGLQFLIQYYNGEERAKGNILERFSAQQFPDLHSELNLSSLELGDSALYFCASSVDGGTGELFFGEGSRLTVL.

The rearrangement uses TRBV4-3 and TRBJ1-4; 9 bases are a match to TRBD1. The V gene's germline CDR1 is LGHNA and CDR2 YSLEER. The length of the CDR3 is 17 residues. Trimming cost V 0 bases and J 8 bases; bases outside gene matches: 10. CDR3 sequence: CASSQDVEQGATEKLFF. The CDR3 region has the DNA TGCGCCAGCAGCCAAGATGTCGAACAGGGGGCGACGGAAAAACTGTTTTTT.

The chain is built from TRBV11-2 and TRBJ2-7; D is perhaps TRBD1 (6 bases). Germline assignment: CDR1 SGHAT and CDR2 FQNNGV. Trimming stripped 3 bases from V and 5 bases from J, with 8 bases between. This CDR3 region has 12 residues. The CDR3 region has the DNA TGTGCCAGCAGCTTCACAGGGAACGAGCAGTACTTC. Its protein product is CASSFTGNEQYF.

This clone was counted only a few times. CDR3 protein: CASSSGTSGFQETQYF. DNA of the CDR3: TGTGCCAGCAGCTCCGGGACTAGCGGATTCCAAGAGACCCAGTACTTC. The chain joins TRBV7-6 to TRBJ2-5; 11 bases align to TRBD2. The CDR3 runs 16 residues. J was trimmed by 1 base and V by 4 bases; bases with no gene match: 5. Germline loops: CDR1 SGHVS, CDR2 FNYEAQ.

This clone was recorded only once. The V and J genes are TRBV7-8 and TRBJ1-6, with D unresolved. This CDR3 is built from 13 residues. Germline lookup yields CDR1 SGHVS and CDR2 FQNEAQ. Deletions cut 2 bases from V and 9 bases from J, with 8 bases between. The CDR3 here is CASSLPPGSPLHF. The CDR3 coding sequence is TGTGCCAGCAGCTTACCCCCGGGTTCACCCCTCCACTTT.

The chain combines TRBV11-2 with TRBJ2-3, with 8 bases matching TRBD2. The CDR3 is 12 residues long. V shed 6 bases, J shed 11 bases, and the junction held 7 bases outside the gene matches. Looked up from germline, CDR1 is SGHAT and CDR2 is FQNNGV. This CDR3 reads CASRSPGLEQYF. For the CDR3, the DNA is TGTGCCAGCAGATCCCCGGGACTAGAGCAGTATTTT.

The CDR3 is CASSLSPRDTYEQYF. CDR3 in DNA: TGTGCCAGCAGCCTTAGCCCCAGGGACACCTACGAGCAGTACTTC. The chain is built from TRBV11-2 and TRBJ2-7; maybe TRBD1 (6 bases). Trimming pared 5 bases from V and 2 bases from J, leaving 16 bases between. CDR3 length: 15 residues. Germline V gives CDR1 SGHAT, CDR2 FQNNGV.

The CDR3 spells CASSEARDSDGYTF. DNA for the CDR3: TGTGCCAGCAGTGAAGCCCGGGACTCCGATGGCTACACCTTC. This chain joins TRBV2 and TRBJ1-2, with D possibly TRBD1 on 5 matching bases. Trimming took 0 bases from V and 6 from J, leaving 11 bases between them. CDR1 and CDR2 from the germline V gene are SNHLY and FYNNEI. The CDR3 spans 14 residues.

This rearrangement joins TRBV28 to TRBJ2-7, with 9 bases fitting TRBD2. The CDR3 is made up of 14 amino acids. Germline CDR1 reads MDHEN; CDR2 reads SYDVKM. V dropped 5 bases and J dropped 5; count of bases not matched to a gene: 7. As DNA, the CDR3 is TGTGCCAGCAGTGCCCTACGCGGGAGGGACGAGCAGTACTTC. Amino acid sequence: CASSALRGRDEQYF. Variable domain in full (rest from reference TRBV28 and TRBJ2-7): DVKVTQSSRYLVKRTGEKVFLECVQDMDHENMFWYRQDPGLGLRLIYFSYDVKMKEKGDIPEGYSVSREKKERFSLILESASTNQTSMYLCASSALRGRDEQYFGPGTRLTVT.

The V and J genes are TRBV5-4 and TRBJ1-1; unclear D gene. The CDR3 is 11 residues long. Deletions cut 4 bases from V and 4 bases from J, with 5 bases between. Germline loops: CDR1 SGHNT, CDR2 YYREEE (reference sequence). The CDR3 protein is CASSAGTEAFF. The CDR3 coding sequence is TGTGCCAGCAGCGCCGGCACTGAAGCTTTCTTT.

The chain joins TRBV5-1 to TRBJ2-1; 9 bases match TRBD2. The CDR3 sequence is 17 residues long. V lost 0 bases and J lost 5; bases outside the gene matches: 9. In germline, CDR1 is SGHRS, CDR2 YFSETQ. The CDR3 DNA is TGCGCCAGCAGCTTGGAATCGGGTCTAGCGGGGAACAATGAGCAGTTCTTC. This codes for CASSLESGLAGNNEQFF.

The chain joins TRBV9 to TRBJ1-2; D perhaps matches TRBD1 (6 bases). CDR1 is SGDLS, CDR2 YYNGEE, per germline. Trimming cost V 4 bases and J 5 bases, with 12 bases left between them. The CDR3 runs 13 residues. The CDR3 sequence is CASSHGTTYGYTF. In DNA form, the CDR3 reads TGTGCCAGCAGCCACGGGACAACTTATGGCTACACCTTC.

This chain links TRBV7-2 with TRBJ1-5, with 7 bases lining up with TRBD1. J gave up 0 bases and V 5 bases, and 7 bases lay outside the gene matches. The CDR3 sequence is 16 residues long. CDR1 and CDR2 (germline): SGHTA, FQGNSA. In DNA form, the CDR3 reads TGTGCCAGCAGCCAGACAGGGAGCGTTAGCAATCAGCCCCAGCATTTT. Protein product: CASSQTGSVSNQPQHF.

The chain recombines TRBV7-6 with TRBJ1-6; TRBD1 matches at 7 bases. V dropped 2 bases and J dropped 8; count of bases not matched to a gene: 6. Germline V gene data show CDR1 as SGHVS and CDR2 as FNYEAQ. The CDR3 length is 15 residues. The CDR3 coding sequence is TGTGCCAGCAGCTTACCGACAGGGAAGTATTCACCCCTCCACTTT. Translating it yields CASSLPTGKYSPLHF.

In DNA form, the CDR3 reads TGCGCCACCGCCCCACCTCTGGGGCCGTCCACTGGGAACGAGCAGTACTTC. As protein: CATAPPLGPSTGNEQYF. The chain couples TRBV23-1 to TRBJ2-7; TRBD1 might be the D (5 bases). TRBV23-1 is filed as an ORF, its function uncertain. The CDR3 totals 17 residues. V lost 10 bases to trimming and J lost 5 bases, with 30 bases between them.

The chain employs TRBV30 and TRBJ2-3; D is uncertain. The CDR3 has 14 amino acids. In germline, CDR1 is GTSNPN, CDR2 SVGIG (reference sequence). The V and J ends lost 3 bases and 2 bases respectively, with 12 bases between them. The CDR3, as DNA: TGTGCCTGGAGCGCCGTAGCCTCCACAGATACGCAGTATTTT. It is translated as CAWSAVASTDTQYF.

This clone was detected a few times. This chain links TRBV2 with TRBJ2-5, with TRBD1 identical over 12 bases. The CDR3 is 14 amino acids. V lost 8 bases to trimming and J lost 4 bases; unmatched junction nucleotides: 5. Germline V CDR1 and CDR2: SNHLY, FYNNEI. The CDR3 DNA sequence: TGTGCCAGCGAGGGGACAGGGGGCCGAGAGACCCAGTACTTC. Residues: CASEGTGGRETQYF.

The V call is TRBV5-4, the J call TRBJ1-2, with D perhaps TRBD1 (5 bases). Trimming shortened V by 0 bases and J by 6 bases, and 15 bases separated the two germline ends. This CDR3 contains 15 residues. Germline CDR1 SGHNT, CDR2 YYREEE (reference sequence). CDR3 residues: CASSLGSGGGDGYTF. The CDR3 DNA follows: TGTGCCAGCAGCTTGGGGTCTGGGGGGGGAGATGGCTACACCTTC.

The chain recombines TRBV19 with TRBJ1-1; D ambiguous. The CDR3 has 13 amino acids. Trimming removed 5 bases from V and 1 base from J, with 8 bases in between. Germline assignment: CDR1 LNHDA and CDR2 SQIVND (reference sequence). CDR3 residues: CASSLAGNTEAFF. DNA for the CDR3: TGTGCCAGTAGTTTAGCGGGGAACACTGAAGCTTTCTTT.